This TCR beta chain was observed in a study of OX40 agonist ivuxolimab in advanced cancers. General study points: Near-lowest levels of clonal expansion characterized partial responders at 0.1-3.0 mg/kg.

Data came from immunoSEQ multiplex PCR; TCRdb stores just in-frame clones and leaves some out. The sample gives over 70,000 clones, around 78% of which show up once; about 5.4% is in the top ten. Comment on this clone: Its cognate antigen is unknown.

CDR3 length equals 15 residues. The ends lost 1 base at V and 5 bases at J; junction bases unmatched: 5. The germline V gene encodes CDR1 LNHDA and CDR2 SQIVND (reference sequence). Sample: CD4+ or CD8+ T cells sorted from blood, taken in a trial of the OX40 agonist ivuxolimab. The source of this sequence is an adult with an advanced solid tumor such as melanoma, head and neck, liver or kidney cancer. The chain uses TRBV19 and TRBJ2-5; 9 positions match TRBD1. This CDR3 is CASSIGDRDTETQYF. The CDR3 nucleotides are TGTGCCAGTAGTATAGGGGACAGGGATACGGAGACCCAGTACTTC.